One sample yielded the 27 T cell receptor beta chains listed below, sequenced in a study of T cells in Graves' hyperthyroidism and ophthalmopathy. The TCR beta CDR3 regions underwent amplification using RNA transcripts as the source. RT-PCR in the first round (using the HTBI primer set) targeted the TCR CDR3. Using its own MiXCR run on the multiplex PCR reads, TCRdb lists one record per CDR3 protein. This table has hundreds of thousands of distinct CDR3 sequences, over 15% appearing once. Sequences were obtained from blood. These receptors were collected from a woman in her late teens or twenties with Graves' ophthalmopathy.

This clonotype has a count of ten or more. The genes are TRBV30 and TRBJ2-3; D uncertain. The CDR3 is made up of 14 amino acids. Germline V CDR1 and CDR2: GTSNPN, SVGIG (reference sequence). The ends were cut back, 6 bases at V and 0 bases at J, with 13 bases in the middle. CDR3 loop: CACPLATSTDTQYF. In nucleotides, the CDR3 is TGTGCCTGCCCCCTGGCCACTAGCACAGATACGCAGTATTTT.

This clonotype has more than one count but fewer than ten. V and J are TRBV6-2 or TRBV6-3 and TRBJ2-4; TRBD1 or TRBD2 may be the D gene (5 bases each). There are 13 residues in the CDR3. V was cut by 4 bases and J by 8 bases, with 12 bases left in between. CDR1 MNHEY and CDR2 SVGEGT come from the germline V gene. CDR3 nucleotides: TGTGCCAGCAGTTCTGGGACCTGGGACATTCAGTACTTC. The encoded protein is CASSSGTWDIQYF.

This clonotype was detected a few times. V usage is TRBV20-1 and J usage is TRBJ1-2, with D possibly being TRBD1 (5 bases). Trimming left V 3 bases short and J 7 bases short, with 15 bases between. Looked up from germline, CDR1 is DFQATT and CDR2 is SNEGSKA (reference sequence). The length of the CDR3 is 13 residues. The DNA for the CDR3 is TGCAGTGCTAGGAATAGGGTGGGGGGTGGCTACACCTTC. It is translated as CSARNRVGGGYTF.

The chain is built from TRBV30 and TRBJ2-1; 9 bases match TRBD2. Unmatched junction bases numbered 8, after V lost 8 bases and J lost 3 bases. Germline CDR1 GTSNPN, CDR2 SVGIG (reference sequence). The length of the CDR3 is 14 residues. As DNA, the CDR3 is TGTGCCGGCGGCGGGGGGGCGAACTACAATGAGCAGTTCTTC. Its translation is CAGGGGANYNEQFF.

This clonotype turned up a few times. The chain uses TRBV19 and TRBJ2-1, with TRBD2 matching 7 bases. CDR1 LNHDA and CDR2 SQIVND come from the germline V gene (reference sequence). V trimming: 4 bases; J trimming: 2 bases; junction bases outside the gene matches: 5. This CDR3 is built from 15 residues. CDR3 nucleotides: TGTGCCAGTAGTACAGGCGGGAGCCCCTACAATGAGCAGTTCTTC. It is translated as CASSTGGSPYNEQFF.

In its sample, this clonotype was seen many times. This chain joins TRBV5-1 and TRBJ2-7; D is unresolved. The V end was cut by 1 base, the J end by 2 bases, with 7 bases between. The germline V gene has CDR1 SGHRS and CDR2 YFSETQ. The CDR3 extends over 13 amino acids. Here the CDR3 reads CASSLSAAYEQYF. The CDR3 nucleotides read TGCGCCAGCAGCTTGTCCGCAGCCTACGAGCAGTACTTC.

This chain uses TRBV7-8 with TRBJ2-7, with 8 bases fitting TRBD2. Trimming at V came to 3 bases and at J to 3 bases, leaving 10 bases not matched to a gene. The V gene's germline CDR1 is SGHVS and CDR2 FQNEAQ. This CDR3 contains 16 residues. DNA for the CDR3: TGTGCCAGCAGCTTCCCACAGACTAGCGCAAGCTACGAGCAGTACTTC. Translation: CASSFPQTSASYEQYF.

This clonotype was picked up a small number of times. The chain is built from TRBV6-1 and TRBJ1-5, with D possibly matching TRBD1 (5 bases). This CDR3 contains 17 residues. V lost 3 bases and J 4 bases, leaving 19 bases between the germline ends. Germline V CDR1 and CDR2: MNHNS, SASEGT. CDR3: CASSDFQGLTVNQPQHF. The DNA of the CDR3 is TGTGCCAGCAGTGATTTTCAGGGCTTAACTGTAAATCAGCCCCAGCATTTT.

V gene TRBV27 combines with J gene TRBJ2-1, with a weak D call TRBD1 (6 bases). The CDR3 sequence is 14 residues long. Trimming took 3 bases from V and 9 from J, leaving 15 bases between them. Germline V gene data show CDR1 as MNHEY and CDR2 as SMNVEV (reference sequence). The CDR3 DNA reads as TGTGCCAGCAGTTTTTTCGACAGGCTAAGTGAGCAGTTCTTC. It encodes CASSFFDRLSEQFF.

A word on this clonotype: A much larger clone is a single base away; this may be a read error. The J gene is TRBJ2-7, the V gene TRBV20-1; D gene ambiguous. This CDR3 contains 11 residues. The germline gives CDR1 DFQATT, CDR2 SNEGSKA (reference sequence). CDR3 in DNA: TGCAGTGCTCCCGACTCCTACGAGCAGTGCTTC. Amino acids: CSAPDSYEQCF.

This clonotype has only a few counts. The rearrangement uses TRBV19 and TRBJ1-1; TRBD1 agrees at 8 bases. V shed 4 bases and J 5 bases; nucleotides not matched to a gene: 6. Per germline, CDR1 LNHDA and CDR2 SQIVND (reference sequence). The CDR3 runs 14 residues. CDR3 in DNA: TGTGCCAGTAGTAGTACAGGGGGGAGAACTGAAGCTTTCTTT. Translation: CASSSTGGRTEAFF.

This chain connects TRBV2 to TRBJ1-4, with no clear D. V lost 7 bases to trimming and J lost 0 bases, with 6 bases between them. This CDR3 is built from 13 residues. Germline CDR1 and CDR2: SNHLY and FYNNEI. The CDR3 nucleotides are TGTGCCAGCATCAGTGCAACTAATGAAAAACTGTTTTTT. As protein: CASISATNEKLFF.

Comment on this clonotype: An end of the junction does not agree with germline; a read error may underlie this. The rearrangement joins TRBV7-9 to TRBJ1-1; D not certain. This CDR3 region has 14 residues. CDR1 is SEHNR and CDR2 is FQNEAQ in the germline V gene (reference sequence). CDR3 DNA: TGTGCCAGCAGCCAAGTAGGGTTGAACACTGATGCTTTCTTT. Translation gives CASSQVGLNTDAFF.

In this sample, this clonotype turned up many times. V and J are TRBV10-3 and TRBJ1-6; perhaps TRBD1 as D (6 bases). The CDR3 length is 13 residues. Germline CDR1 and CDR2: ENHRY and SYGVKD. With 7 bases removed from V and 6 bases from J, the gap between germline ends came to 10 bases. CDR3 in amino acids: CAIMEGVNSPLHF. The CDR3, as DNA: TGTGCCATCATGGAGGGGGTTAATTCACCCCTCCACTTT.

This clonotype was seen many times. The V call is TRBV9, the J call TRBJ1-2; possibly TRBD1 for D (5 bases). The germline V and J ends were trimmed by 0 bases and 6 bases, with 9 bases remaining between them. This CDR3 contains 13 residues. Germline CDR1 and CDR2: SGDLS and YYNGEE. The CDR3 bases are TGTGCCAGCAGCGTAGGTCAGGGTAATGGCTACACCTTC. This codes for CASSVGQGNGYTF. The whole variable domain, remainder taken from reference TRBV9 and TRBJ1-2, is DSGVTQTPKHLITATGQRVTLRCSPRSGDLSVYWYQQSLDQGLQFLIQYYNGEERAKGNILERFSAQQFPDLHSELNLSSLELGDSALYFCASSVGQGNGYTFGSGTRLTVV.

This clonotype was seen at least ten times. V gene TRBV6-1 combines with J gene TRBJ2-1, with 12 bases matching TRBD2. With 5 bases clipped from V and 8 bases from J, the junction kept 16 bases outside the gene matches. The CDR3 runs 18 residues. Looked up from germline, CDR1 is MNHNS and CDR2 is SASEGT. The CDR3 DNA is TGTGCCAGCAGTCGACCTAGCGGGGGGGCCGACGTAAGCCATGAGCAGTTCTTC. Amino acid sequence: CASSRPSGGADVSHEQFF.

This clonotype was found many times. The chain has TRBV7-2 and TRBJ2-5; D unresolved. Germline CDR1 and CDR2: SGHTA and FQGNSA. V lost 7 bases, J lost 2 bases, and 14 bases lay in between. The CDR3 totals 14 residues. The CDR3, as DNA: TGTGCCAGCACCCTCCGAGCCGGTCAAGAGACCCAGTACTTC. Protein product: CASTLRAGQETQYF.

This rearrangement joins TRBV4-3 to TRBJ2-6, with 7 bases fitting TRBD1. The V gene's germline CDR1 is LGHNA and CDR2 YSLEER. This CDR3 has 18 residues. The V and J ends lost 4 bases and 0 bases, in that order; junction bases with no gene match: 9. CDR3 DNA sequence: TGCGCCAGCAGCCCCAGGACAGGTCAGAGCTCTGGGGCCAACGTCCTGACTTTC. This gives the protein CASSPRTGQSSGANVLTF.

To note about this clonotype: One end of the junction varies from germline; a read error may be responsible. CDR3 protein: CASSQDRTSGRAGNIQYF. In DNA, the CDR3 is TGCGCCAGCAGCCAAGATAGGACTAGCGGGAGGGCCGGAAACATTCAGTACTTC. This chain connects TRBV7-9 to TRBJ2-4; TRBD2 aligns across 15 bases. The CDR3 is made up of 18 amino acids. Germline-derived CDR1 and CDR2 are SEHNR and FQNEAQ (reference sequence).

This chain links TRBV9 with TRBJ2-1; 12 bases are shared with TRBD2. Per germline, CDR1 SGDLS and CDR2 YYNGEE. The CDR3 consists of 16 residues. The ends lost 3 bases at V and 2 bases at J; junction bases unmatched: 3. CDR3 nucleotides: TGTGCCAGCAGCGCTAGCGGGGGGGGCCCCTACAATGAGCAGTTCTTC. Translation: CASSASGGGPYNEQFF.

Notes on this clonotype: It may be a read error: a sequence one base away is much more abundant. The chain combines TRBV7-2 with TRBJ1-1; D might be TRBD1 (5 bases). The CDR3 runs 17 residues. Germline lookup yields CDR1 SGHTA and CDR2 FQGNSA. CDR3 in DNA: TGTGCCAACAGCTTATTGGGCCAGGGCGAATGGAGCGCTGAAGCTTTCTTT. Its protein is CANSLLGQGEWSAEAFF.

This clonotype was seen many times. This chain links TRBV20-1 with TRBJ2-7, with 10 bases matching TRBD1. The germline V gene has CDR1 DFQATT and CDR2 SNEGSKA (reference sequence). V was clipped by 3 bases and J by 6 bases; unmatched bases: 11. This CDR3 is 15 amino acids long. The CDR3 reads CSASPPGQGSPEQYF. The CDR3 DNA sequence: TGCAGTGCTAGTCCGCCGGGACAGGGGTCACCCGAGCAGTACTTC.

This clonotype was counted many times. The chain links TRBV13 to TRBJ1-4; a weak D match, TRBD1 (6 bases). Germline V CDR1 and CDR2: PRHDT, FYEKMQ (reference sequence). The CDR3 has 14 residues. V was cut by 8 bases and J by 3 bases, with 13 bases left in between. CDR3 in DNA: TGTGCCAGCCGCTACAGGGAGGCTAATGAAAAACTGTTTTTT. Its protein is CASRYREANEKLFF.

This clonotype was found many times. The genes are TRBV2 and TRBJ2-7; perhaps TRBD2 as D (6 bases). Trimming stripped 5 bases from V and 3 bases from J, with 17 bases between. The CDR3 is 15 amino acids. Germline V gives CDR1 SNHLY, CDR2 FYNNEI. The chain's CDR3 is CASSPLVQRVYEQYF. CDR3 nucleotide sequence: TGTGCCAGCAGTCCTCTGGTGCAGCGGGTCTACGAGCAGTACTTC. Full variable domain (rest looked up from reference TRBV2 and TRBJ2-7): EPEVTQTPSHQVTQMGQEVILRCVPISNHLYFYWYRQILGQKVEFLVSFYNNEISEKSEIFDDQFSVERPDGSNFTLKIRSTKLEDSAMYFCASSPLVQRVYEQYFGPGTRLTVT.

There are a few counts of this clonotype. J is TRBJ2-7 and V is TRBV5-1; 9 bases are a match to TRBD2. Germline V CDR1 and CDR2: SGHRS, YFSETQ. The CDR3 is 13 amino acids. V was clipped by 5 bases and J by 4 bases; unmatched bases: 4. CDR3: CASSSGSGYEQYF. Here the CDR3 DNA reads TGCGCCAGCAGTAGCGGGAGCGGTTACGAGCAGTACTTC.

The rearrangement links TRBV29-1 to TRBJ2-7, with TRBD1 identical over 12 bases. The CDR3 is made up of 13 amino acids. The V gene end was trimmed by 6 bases and the J gene end by 5 bases; junction bases not matched to a gene: 5. In germline, CDR1 is SQVTM, CDR2 ANQGSEA. The CDR3: CSVPGQGANEQYF. CDR3 nucleotide sequence: TGCAGCGTACCGGGACAGGGGGCCAACGAGCAGTACTTC.

The genes are TRBV27 and TRBJ1-4; D unresolved. CDR1 and CDR2 from the germline V gene are MNHEY and SMNVEV (reference sequence). The V end was cut by 0 bases, the J end by 2 bases, with 4 bases between. This CDR3 is built from 14 residues. The CDR3 sequence is CASSLSWTNEKLFF. DNA of the CDR3: TGTGCCAGCAGTTTATCGTGGACTAATGAAAAACTGTTTTTT.